The source of this TCR beta chain is a study of blood T cells in healthy people across ages. Overall study findings and caveats: It was found that TCR beta diversity correlated strongly with the percentage of naive T cells. In the absence of known donor CMV status, changes in expanded clonotypes were possibly confounded.

With a J-beta primer mix and a sample-barcoded 5' primer, a second PCR ran about 6 to 11 cycles. Every molecule of cDNA carried a tag from a template-switch adaptor with 12 random nucleotides. Each CDR3 protein is one row after TCRdb ran MiXCR on the 5' RACE reads. The sample records over 1.5 million distinct CDR3 sequences, roughly 52% being singletons. The CDR3 has 16 residues. The V gene's germline CDR1 is MNHEY and CDR2 SVGAGI. The V gene end was trimmed by 2 bases and the J gene end by 1 base; junction bases not matched to a gene: 3. The table lists this clonotype with a few counts. The target antigen is unknown.

Sequencing input: blood. This TCR came from a woman in her forties in good health. The chain has TRBV6-5 and TRBJ1-2; 11 bases are a match to TRBD1. The CDR3 coding sequence is TGTGCCAGCAGTTACCCCGGGACAGGGGGTAACTATGGCTACACCTTC. Encoded protein: CASSYPGTGGNYGYTF.